These 10 T cell receptor beta chains came from one sample sequenced in a study of cytomegalovirus exposure and HLA in healthy donors. The PCR ran on 60 Vbeta and 13 Jbeta primers. Method: immunoSEQ multiplex PCR; TCRdb's copy keeps in-frame clones and lacks some. This table has about 210,000 clones, 80% to 90% appearing once. The specimen was PBMCs. These receptor sequences come from a man aged 25-40 years in good health and CMV-seronegative.

The V and J genes are TRBV5-1 and TRBJ2-1; 9 bases line up with TRBD2. The germline CDR1 and CDR2 sequences are SGHRS and YFSETQ. CDR3 length equals 15 residues. Trimming took 4 bases from V and 4 from J; bases not matched to a gene: 6. The CDR3 DNA reads TGCGCCAGCAGCCCCGCTAGCGGGACTTACAATGAGCAGTTCTTC. Encoded protein: CASSPASGTYNEQFF.

This clone was picked up a small number of times. The V and J genes are TRBV28 and TRBJ1-1, with 8 bases lining up with TRBD1. This CDR3 spans 15 amino acids. Germline lookup yields CDR1 MDHEN and CDR2 SYDVKM. The trim removed 2 bases at V and 0 bases at J, leaving 2 bases unmatched. The CDR3 DNA is TGTGCCAGCAGTTTAGTGACAGGGGTGAACACTGAAGCTTTCTTT. Amino acids: CASSLVTGVNTEAFF.

About this clone: As the CDR3 is not closed by the conserved phenylalanine or tryptophan, this likely results from a read error. The chain joins TRBV9 to TRBJ2-7; 8 bases align to TRBD1. V lost 3 bases, J lost 7 bases, and 9 bases stayed unmatched. CDR1 SGDLS and CDR2 YYNGEE come from the germline V gene. The CDR3 contains 14 residues. CDR3 bases: TGTGCCAGCAGCGCGACAGGGGAAACTGGGGAGCAGTACCTC. Protein: CASSATGETGEQYL.

V gene TRBV7-9 combines with J gene TRBJ1-4, with 9 bases that match TRBD1. CDR3 size: 15 residues. J lost 4 bases, V lost 5 bases, and 5 bases had no gene match. Germline V CDR1 and CDR2: SEHNR, FQNEAQ (reference sequence). The CDR3 DNA reads as TGTGCCAGCAGCGGAACAGGGGGCCGTAATGAAAAACTGTTTTTT. It yields the protein CASSGTGGRNEKLFF.

Comment on this clone: The junction differs from germline at one of its ends, possibly a read error. The gene calls are TRBV25-1 and TRBJ2-6; a weak D match, TRBD1 (5 bases). Per germline, CDR1 MGHDK and CDR2 SYGVNS. The CDR3 covers 15 residues. The CDR3 sequence is CASSGRTSGASVLTF. CDR3 nucleotide sequence: TGTGCCAGCAGTGGTCGGACCTCTGGGGCCAGCGTCCTGACTTTC.

This clone was seen only once. The chain is built from TRBV18 and TRBJ2-7; 10 positions agree with TRBD2. The trim removed 0 bases at V and 4 bases at J, leaving 6 bases unmatched. This CDR3 contains 16 residues. CDR1 and CDR2 from the germline V gene are KGHSH and LQKENI. Here the CDR3 DNA reads TGTGCCAGCTCACCACCTGTAGCGGGGGGTAAATACGAGCAGTACTTC. The encoded protein is CASSPPVAGGKYEQYF. The whole variable domain, remainder taken from reference TRBV18 and TRBJ2-7, is NAGVMQNPRHLVRRRGQEARLRCSPMKGHSHVYWYRQLPEEGLKFMVYLQKENIIDESGMPKERFSAEFPKEGPSILRIQQVVRGDSAAYFCASSPPVAGGKYEQYFGPGTRLTVT.

This chain links TRBV5-4 with TRBJ1-1; perhaps TRBD1 as D (5 bases). Trimming removed 0 bases from V and 4 bases from J, with 13 bases in between. CDR1 is SGHNT, CDR2 YYREEE, per germline (reference sequence). The CDR3 is 15 residues long. The chain's CDR3 is CASSLGGDGGTEAFF. The CDR3, as DNA: TGTGCCAGCAGCTTGGGGGGGGATGGGGGCACTGAAGCTTTCTTT.

CDR3: CATSQGGYEQYF. In DNA, the CDR3 is TGCGCCACCAGCCAGGGGGGCTACGAGCAGTACTTC. V and J are TRBV10-1 and TRBJ2-7; a weak D match, TRBD1 (7 bases). Germline assignment: CDR1 WNHNN and CDR2 SYGVQD (reference sequence). V dropped 10 bases and J dropped 3 bases, with 13 bases sitting between them. The CDR3 consists of 12 residues.

The rearrangement uses TRBV6-6 and TRBJ1-3; D is uncertain. This CDR3 contains 14 residues. Looked up from germline, CDR1 is MNHNY and CDR2 is SVGAGI (reference sequence). Trimming cost V 7 bases and J 0 bases, with 10 bases left between them. CDR3 coding DNA: TGTGCCAGCACCCCACAGATCTCTGGAAACACCATATATTTT. It encodes CASTPQISGNTIYF.

The chain employs TRBV29-1 and TRBJ2-7; D might be TRBD2 (6 bases). Germline lookup yields CDR1 SQVTM and CDR2 ANQGSEA. The CDR3 extends over 13 amino acids. V lost 4 bases and J 5 bases, leaving 15 bases between the germline ends. CDR3 sequence reads: CSVGGGEVNEQYF. CDR3 sequence (DNA): TGCAGCGTTGGTGGTGGGGAGGTTAACGAGCAGTACTTC.